The 19 T cell receptor beta chains listed next were all sequenced from one sample in a study of beta chain features in type 1 diabetes. As every portion of the isolated RNA was reverse transcribed, the sequencing read expressed TCRB transcripts. The method was immunoSEQ multiplex PCR; TCRdb's version includes in-frame clones alone and lacks a portion of them. The top ten clones hold roughly 4.1% of a sample with 200,000 to 250,000 clones, 25% to 30% of them seen once. Input material: central memory CD4+ T cells from blood. The receptors come from a man in his thirties or forties in good health.

V is TRBV7-2 and J is TRBJ2-1; maybe TRBD1 (6 bases). In germline, CDR1 is SGHTA, CDR2 FQGNSA. The CDR3 is 14 residues long. The ends were cut back, 2 bases at V and 7 bases at J, with 12 bases in the middle. CDR3: CASSLTDSANEQFF. DNA for the CDR3: TGTGCCAGCAGCTTAACGGACAGCGCGAATGAGCAGTTCTTC.

This chain joins TRBV5-1 and TRBJ1-2; no clear D. The CDR3 sequence is 15 residues long. Trimming cost V 0 bases and J 2 bases, with 11 bases left between them. Germline V gene sequence: CDR1 SGHRS, CDR2 YFSETQ. The CDR3, as DNA: TGCGCCAGCAGCTTGGGGCCAGCTCAAAACTATGGCTACACCTTC. It translates to CASSLGPAQNYGYTF.

CDR3 coding DNA: TGTGCCAGCAGTTTCCGGGGGACCAGGGCCATCGGCTACACCTTC. Translated, it gives CASSFRGTRAIGYTF. The rearrangement uses TRBV28 and TRBJ1-2; possible D gene TRBD1, 5 bases. V was shortened by 3 bases and J by 8 bases, with 19 bases between the two germline ends. This CDR3 is built from 15 residues. Germline V CDR1 and CDR2: MDHEN, SYDVKM.

This clone was picked up a small number of times. CDR3 residues: CASRAGVETQYF. CDR3 nucleotides: TGTGCCAGCAGGGCGGGGGTAGAGACCCAGTACTTC. The chain recombines TRBV2 with TRBJ2-5, with 7 bases that match TRBD2. The CDR3 extends over 12 amino acids. Per the germline V gene, CDR1 is SNHLY and CDR2 is FYNNEI. With 6 bases clipped from V and 4 bases from J, the junction kept 2 bases outside the gene matches.

This clone has more than one count but fewer than ten. J is TRBJ2-2 and V is TRBV28; D uncertain. Trimming left V 4 bases short and J 1 base short, with 16 bases between. This CDR3 has 17 residues. Per germline, CDR1 MDHEN and CDR2 SYDVKM. CDR3 bases: TGTGCCAGCAGTTCCCTTGGGTACAGCAAGAACACCGGGGAGCTGTTTTTT. This codes for CASSSLGYSKNTGELFF.

This clone was observed a few times. This chain links TRBV7-2 with TRBJ2-7; D gene uncertain. There are 14 residues in the CDR3. From germline, CDR1 is SGHTA and CDR2 FQGNSA. Trimming shortened V by 2 bases and J by 2 bases, and 10 bases separated the two germline ends. The CDR3: CASSLLRQTYEQYF. CDR3 coding DNA: TGTGCCAGCAGCTTATTGAGGCAGACCTACGAGCAGTACTTC.

For this clone: This sample includes further DNA sequences coding for the same CDR3. This chain links TRBV11-2 with TRBJ2-3; D uncertain. With 1 base removed from V and 6 bases from J, the gap between germline ends came to 5 bases. The CDR3 has 12 amino acids. Germline V gives CDR1 SGHAT, CDR2 FQNNGV. The CDR3 sequence is CASSLVTDTQYF. The CDR3 nucleotides are TGTGCCAGCAGCTTAGTGACGGATACGCAGTATTTT.

In this sample, this clone turned up a few times. V gene TRBV18 combines with J gene TRBJ2-3; the D gene is possibly TRBD2 (5 bases). Trimming stripped 3 bases from V and 2 bases from J, with 6 bases between. Germline values: CDR1 KGHSH, CDR2 LQKENI. The CDR3 covers 13 residues. CDR3 amino acids: CASSPGDTDTQYF. The CDR3, as DNA: TGTGCCAGCTCACCGGGAGACACAGATACGCAGTATTTT. Together with reference TRBV18 and TRBJ2-3, the CDR3 gives the full variable domain: NAGVMQNPRHLVRRRGQEARLRCSPMKGHSHVYWYRQLPEEGLKFMVYLQKENIIDESGMPKERFSAEFPKEGPSILRIQQVVRGDSAAYFCASSPGDTDTQYFGPGTRLTVL.

A few counts support this clone. The rearrangement uses TRBV14 and TRBJ2-7; D unclear. CDR1 SGHDN and CDR2 FVKESK come from the germline V gene. V dropped 8 bases and J dropped 2 bases, with 13 bases sitting between them. This CDR3 spans 13 amino acids. Written as DNA, the CDR3 is TGTGCCAGCGGCAATCTGGTTCCCTACGAGCAGTACTTC. Translation: CASGNLVPYEQYF.

This clone occurred a few times. The chain recombines TRBV7-2 with TRBJ2-2; D could derive from TRBD1 or TRBD2 (5 bases each). The V gene's germline CDR1 is SGHTA and CDR2 FQGNSA. The V and J ends lost 5 bases and 6 bases respectively, with 7 bases between them. The CDR3 runs to 12 residues. CDR3 sequence: CASSPGPGELFF. CDR3 nucleotide sequence: TGTGCCAGCAGCCCGGGGCCCGGGGAGCTGTTTTTT.

This clone occurred a few times. V usage is TRBV30 and J usage is TRBJ2-3; 8 bases are shared with TRBD2. This CDR3 is built from 17 residues. V shed 3 bases, J shed 0 bases, and the junction held 11 bases outside the gene matches. Germline V CDR1 and CDR2: GTSNPN, SVGIG (reference sequence). CDR3 region: CAWRHTTSGRSTDTQYF. DNA of the CDR3: TGTGCCTGGAGACACACAACTAGCGGCCGGAGCACAGATACGCAGTATTTT.

The chain is built from TRBV6-5 and TRBJ1-5; 7 nucleotides agree with TRBD1. The CDR3 has 14 amino acids. After removal of 8 bases from V and 7 bases from J, the junction contained 11 bases not matched to a gene. The V gene's germline CDR1 is MNHEY and CDR2 SVGAGI. CDR3 loop: CASGKGALGQPQHF. Written as DNA, the CDR3 is TGTGCCAGCGGCAAGGGGGCTTTGGGGCAGCCCCAGCATTTT.

There are a few counts of this clone. Other nucleotide sequences in the sample specify the same CDR3. The CDR3 spells CASSYSEGAYEQYF. CDR3 nucleotides: TGTGCCAGCAGTTACTCAGAAGGCGCCTACGAGCAGTACTTC. This chain connects TRBV6-6 to TRBJ2-7; no definite D call. The ends were cut back, 0 bases at V and 2 bases at J, with 8 bases in the middle. The CDR3 extends over 14 amino acids. Germline CDR1 reads MNHNY; CDR2 reads SVGAGI (reference sequence).

This clone has ten or more counts. The genes are TRBV27 and TRBJ2-5, with D tentatively TRBD1 (5 bases). CDR3 length equals 13 residues. V lost 8 bases, J lost 4 bases, and 14 bases lay in between. The V gene's germline CDR1 is MNHEY and CDR2 SMNVEV (reference sequence). CDR3 in amino acids: CASGLGHGETQYF. The CDR3 coding sequence is TGTGCCAGCGGCCTAGGACATGGAGAGACCCAGTACTTC.

V and J are TRBV7-2 and TRBJ2-1; TRBD1 matches 7 bases. Germline CDR1 SGHTA, CDR2 FQGNSA. The trim removed 8 bases at V and 0 bases at J, leaving 7 bases unmatched. CDR3 length: 15 amino acids. CDR3 residues: CASSGQTSSYNEQFF. CDR3 DNA: TGTGCCAGCTCGGGACAGACGAGCTCCTACAATGAGCAGTTCTTC.

The table lists this clone with a few counts. This chain uses TRBV29-1 with TRBJ2-3, with D possibly TRBD2 on 6 matching bases. The V gene lost 3 bases and the J gene lost 2 bases, with 12 bases spanning the gap. Per the germline V gene, CDR1 is SQVTM and CDR2 is ANQGSEA. The CDR3 totals 14 residues. The CDR3 sequence is CSVDRSGDTDTQYF. For the CDR3, the DNA is TGCAGCGTTGACCGTAGCGGAGACACAGATACGCAGTATTTT.

The J gene is TRBJ1-2, the V gene TRBV10-3; D gene uncertain. Germline CDR1 is ENHRY and CDR2 is SYGVKD. The CDR3 sequence is 13 residues long. Trimming removed 3 bases at V and 4 bases at J, with 9 bases between. CDR3 amino acids: CAISDLGGYGYTF. The DNA of the CDR3 is TGTGCCATCAGTGACCTGGGAGGCTATGGCTACACCTTC.

CDR3 residues: CAWVGTVNTEAFF. The CDR3 DNA follows: TGTGCCTGGGTCGGGACGGTGAACACTGAAGCTTTCTTT. The chain is built from TRBV30 and TRBJ1-1, with D tentatively TRBD1 (5 bases). Germline V gene lookup returns CDR1 GTSNPN and CDR2 SVGIG (reference sequence). V gave up 5 bases and J gave up 0 bases, with 10 bases separating them. This CDR3 comprises 13 residues.

The genes are TRBV6-6 and TRBJ1-3, with D tentatively TRBD1 (6 bases). Between the trimmed V and J ends, which lost 4 bases and 4 bases, there was a span of 11 bases. This CDR3 comprises 14 residues. The V gene's germline CDR1 is MNHNY and CDR2 SVGAGI (reference sequence). The CDR3 DNA reads as TGTGCCAGCAGTTTAGGGGGTATAGGAAACACCATATATTTT. Encoded protein: CASSLGGIGNTIYF.